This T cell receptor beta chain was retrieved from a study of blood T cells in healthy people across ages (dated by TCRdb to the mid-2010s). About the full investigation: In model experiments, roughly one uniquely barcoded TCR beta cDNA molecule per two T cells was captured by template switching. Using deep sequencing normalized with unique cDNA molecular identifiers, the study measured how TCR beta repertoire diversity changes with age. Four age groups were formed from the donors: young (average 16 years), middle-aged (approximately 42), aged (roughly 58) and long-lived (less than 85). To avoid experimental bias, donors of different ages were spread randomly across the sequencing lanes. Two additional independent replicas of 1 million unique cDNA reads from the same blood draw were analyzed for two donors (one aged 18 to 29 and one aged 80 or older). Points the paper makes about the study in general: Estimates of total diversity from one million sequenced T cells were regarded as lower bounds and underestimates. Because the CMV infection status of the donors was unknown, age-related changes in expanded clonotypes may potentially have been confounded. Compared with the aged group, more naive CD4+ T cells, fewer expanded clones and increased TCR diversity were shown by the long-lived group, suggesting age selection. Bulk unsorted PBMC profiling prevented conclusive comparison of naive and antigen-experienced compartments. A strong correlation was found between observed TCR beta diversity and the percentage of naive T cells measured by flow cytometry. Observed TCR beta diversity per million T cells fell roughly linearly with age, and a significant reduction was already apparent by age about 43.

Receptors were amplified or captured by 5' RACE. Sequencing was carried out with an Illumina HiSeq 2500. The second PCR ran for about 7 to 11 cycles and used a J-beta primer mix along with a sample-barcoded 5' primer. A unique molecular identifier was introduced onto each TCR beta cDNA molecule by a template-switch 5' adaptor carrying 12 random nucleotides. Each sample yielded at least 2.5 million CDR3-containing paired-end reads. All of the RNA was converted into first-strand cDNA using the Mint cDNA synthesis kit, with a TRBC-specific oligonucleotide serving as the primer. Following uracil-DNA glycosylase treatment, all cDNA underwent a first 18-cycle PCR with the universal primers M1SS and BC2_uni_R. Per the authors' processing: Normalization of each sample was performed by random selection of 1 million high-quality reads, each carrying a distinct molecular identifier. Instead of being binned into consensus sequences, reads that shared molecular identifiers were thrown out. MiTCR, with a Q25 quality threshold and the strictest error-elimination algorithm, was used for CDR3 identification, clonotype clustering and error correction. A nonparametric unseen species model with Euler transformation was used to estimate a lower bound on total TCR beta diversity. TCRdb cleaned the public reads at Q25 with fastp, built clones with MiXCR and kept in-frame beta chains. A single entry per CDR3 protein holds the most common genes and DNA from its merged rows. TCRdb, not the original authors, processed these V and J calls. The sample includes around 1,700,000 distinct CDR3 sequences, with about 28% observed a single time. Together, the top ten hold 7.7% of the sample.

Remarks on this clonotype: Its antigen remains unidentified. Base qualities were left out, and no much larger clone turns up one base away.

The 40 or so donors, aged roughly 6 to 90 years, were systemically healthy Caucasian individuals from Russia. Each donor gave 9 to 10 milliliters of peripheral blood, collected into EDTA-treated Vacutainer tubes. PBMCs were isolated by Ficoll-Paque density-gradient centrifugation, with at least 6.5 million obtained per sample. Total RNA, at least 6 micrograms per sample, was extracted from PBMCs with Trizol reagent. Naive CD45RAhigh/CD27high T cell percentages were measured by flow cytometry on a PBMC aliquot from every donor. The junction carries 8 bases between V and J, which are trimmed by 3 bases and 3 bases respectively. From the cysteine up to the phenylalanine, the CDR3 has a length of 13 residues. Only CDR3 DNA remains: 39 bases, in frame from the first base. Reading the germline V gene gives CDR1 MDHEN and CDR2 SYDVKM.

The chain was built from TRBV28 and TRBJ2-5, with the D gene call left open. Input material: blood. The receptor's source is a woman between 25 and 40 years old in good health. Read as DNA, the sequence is TGTGCCAGCAGTTTTACAATAGAAGAGACCCAGTACTTC. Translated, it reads CASSFTIEETQYF.